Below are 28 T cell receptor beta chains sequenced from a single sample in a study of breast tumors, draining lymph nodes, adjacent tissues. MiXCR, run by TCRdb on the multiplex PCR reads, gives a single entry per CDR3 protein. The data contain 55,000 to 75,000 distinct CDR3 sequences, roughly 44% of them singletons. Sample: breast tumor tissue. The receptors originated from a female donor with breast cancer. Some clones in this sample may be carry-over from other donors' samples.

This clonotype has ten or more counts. The CDR3 DNA follows: TGTGCCAGCAGCTTGGGACTAGCGGGAGAGGCCGGGGAGCTGTTTTTT. It yields the protein CASSLGLAGEAGELFF. The chain is built from TRBV9 and TRBJ2-2, with 14 bases that match TRBD2. V shed 4 bases, J shed 6 bases, and the junction held 5 bases outside the gene matches. CDR3 length: 16 amino acids. Germline CDR1 and CDR2: SGDLS and YYNGEE. The full variable domain, rest sourced from reference TRBV9 and TRBJ2-2, is DSGVTQTPKHLITATGQRVTLRCSPRSGDLSVYWYQQSLDQGLQFLIQYYNGEERAKGNILERFSAQQFPDLHSELNLSSLELGDSALYFCASSLGLAGEAGELFFGEGSRLTVL.

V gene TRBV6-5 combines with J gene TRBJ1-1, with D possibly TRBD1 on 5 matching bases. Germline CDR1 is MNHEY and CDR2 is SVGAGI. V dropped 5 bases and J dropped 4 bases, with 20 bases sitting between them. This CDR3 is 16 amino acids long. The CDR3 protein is CASSLPGHRGSTEAFF. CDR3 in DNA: TGTGCCAGCAGTCTGCCAGGGCATCGAGGTAGCACTGAAGCTTTCTTT.

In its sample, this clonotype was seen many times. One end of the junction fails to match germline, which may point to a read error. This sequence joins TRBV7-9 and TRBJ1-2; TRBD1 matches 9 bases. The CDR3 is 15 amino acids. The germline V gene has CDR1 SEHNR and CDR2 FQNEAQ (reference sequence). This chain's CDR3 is CASSAARDRDYGYPF. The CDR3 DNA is TGTGCCAGCAGCGCAGCCCGGGACAGGGACTATGGCTACCCCTTC. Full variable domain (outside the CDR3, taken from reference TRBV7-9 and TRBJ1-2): DTGVSQNPRHKITKRGQNVTFRCDPISEHNRLYWYRQTLGQGPEFLTYFQNEAQLEKSRLLSDRFSAERPKGSFSTLEIQRTEQGDSAMYLCASSAARDRDYGYPFGSGTRLTVV.

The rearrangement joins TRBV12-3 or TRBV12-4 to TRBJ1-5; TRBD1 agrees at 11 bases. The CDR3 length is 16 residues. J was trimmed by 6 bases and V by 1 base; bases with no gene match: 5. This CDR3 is CASSLEDRGPSQPQHF. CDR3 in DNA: TGTGCCAGCAGTTTAGAGGACAGGGGGCCGAGTCAGCCCCAGCATTTT.

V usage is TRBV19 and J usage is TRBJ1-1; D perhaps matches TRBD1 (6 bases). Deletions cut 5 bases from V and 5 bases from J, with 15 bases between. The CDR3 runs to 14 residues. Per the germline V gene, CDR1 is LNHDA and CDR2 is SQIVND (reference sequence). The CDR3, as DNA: TGTGCCAGTAGTTCTCAGGGGCAGCGGACTGAAGCTTTCTTT. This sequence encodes CASSSQGQRTEAFF.

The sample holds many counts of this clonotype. CDR3 coding DNA: TGTGCCAGCAGCCCGAGGGTAAAACCGGGCTCCTGGGACGAGCAGTACTTC. Its protein product is CASSPRVKPGSWDEQYF. This rearrangement joins TRBV7-9 to TRBJ2-7, with D possibly being TRBD2 (5 bases). In germline, CDR1 is SEHNR, CDR2 FQNEAQ (reference sequence). The CDR3 extends over 17 amino acids. The V end was cut by 5 bases, the J end by 5 bases, with 25 bases between.

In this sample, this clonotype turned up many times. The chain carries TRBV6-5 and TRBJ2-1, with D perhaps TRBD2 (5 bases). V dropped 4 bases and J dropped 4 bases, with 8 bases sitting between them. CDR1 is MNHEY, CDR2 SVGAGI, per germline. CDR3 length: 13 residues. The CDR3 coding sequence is TGTGCCAGCAGTTCTCGGGAATACAATGAGCAGTTCTTC. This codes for CASSSREYNEQFF.

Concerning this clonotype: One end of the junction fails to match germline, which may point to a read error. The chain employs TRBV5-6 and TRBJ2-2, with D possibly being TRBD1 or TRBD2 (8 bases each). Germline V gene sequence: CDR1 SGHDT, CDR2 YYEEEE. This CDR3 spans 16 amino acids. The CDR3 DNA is TGTGCCAGCAGCTTGGCGGGAGGGCAGGGGGCCGGCGAGCTGTTTTTT. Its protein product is CASSLAGGQGAGELFF.

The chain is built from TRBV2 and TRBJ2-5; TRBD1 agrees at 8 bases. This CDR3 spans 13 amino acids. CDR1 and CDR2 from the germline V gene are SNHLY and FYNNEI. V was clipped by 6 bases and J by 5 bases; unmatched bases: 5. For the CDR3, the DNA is TGTGCCAGCAGCTATAGACAGGGGGAGACCCAGTACTTC. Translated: CASSYRQGETQYF. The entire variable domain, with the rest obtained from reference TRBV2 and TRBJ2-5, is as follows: EPEVTQTPSHQVTQMGQEVILRCVPISNHLYFYWYRQILGQKVEFLVSFYNNEISEKSEIFDDQFSVERPDGSNFTLKIRSTKLEDSAMYFCASSYRQGETQYFGPGTRLLVL.

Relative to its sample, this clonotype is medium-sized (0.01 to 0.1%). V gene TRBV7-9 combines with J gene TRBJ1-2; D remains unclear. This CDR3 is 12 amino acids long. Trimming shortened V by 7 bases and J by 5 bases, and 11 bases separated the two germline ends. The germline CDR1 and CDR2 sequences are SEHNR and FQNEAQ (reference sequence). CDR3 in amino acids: CASTRDLYGYTF. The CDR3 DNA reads TGTGCCAGCACCCGTGACTTGTATGGCTACACCTTC.

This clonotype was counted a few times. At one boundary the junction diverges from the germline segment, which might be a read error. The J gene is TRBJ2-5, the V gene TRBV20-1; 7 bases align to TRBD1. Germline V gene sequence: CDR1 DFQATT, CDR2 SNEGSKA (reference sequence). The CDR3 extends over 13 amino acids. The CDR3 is CSAGDSLRETQCF. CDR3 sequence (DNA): TGCAGTGCTGGGGACAGCCTCCGAGAGACCCAGTGCTTC.

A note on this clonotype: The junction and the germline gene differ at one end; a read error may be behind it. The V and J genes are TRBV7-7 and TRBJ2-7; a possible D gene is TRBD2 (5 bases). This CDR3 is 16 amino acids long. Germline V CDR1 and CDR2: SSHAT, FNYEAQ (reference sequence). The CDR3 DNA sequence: TGTGCTAGCAGCTTCGGTGCAAACGGGAAACCCTACGAGCAGTACTTC. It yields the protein CASSFGANGKPYEQYF.

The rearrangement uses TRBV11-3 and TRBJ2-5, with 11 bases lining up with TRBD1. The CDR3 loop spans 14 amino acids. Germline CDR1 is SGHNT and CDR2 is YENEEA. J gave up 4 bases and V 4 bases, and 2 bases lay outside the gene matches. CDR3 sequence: CASSSGQGAETQYF. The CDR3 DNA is TGTGCCAGCAGCTCCGGACAGGGGGCAGAGACCCAGTACTTC.

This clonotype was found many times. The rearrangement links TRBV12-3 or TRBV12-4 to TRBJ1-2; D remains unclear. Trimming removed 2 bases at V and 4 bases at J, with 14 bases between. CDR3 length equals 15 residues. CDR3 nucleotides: TGTGCCAGCAGTTTACGACCGAAAGAACTCTATGGCTACACCTTC. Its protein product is CASSLRPKELYGYTF.

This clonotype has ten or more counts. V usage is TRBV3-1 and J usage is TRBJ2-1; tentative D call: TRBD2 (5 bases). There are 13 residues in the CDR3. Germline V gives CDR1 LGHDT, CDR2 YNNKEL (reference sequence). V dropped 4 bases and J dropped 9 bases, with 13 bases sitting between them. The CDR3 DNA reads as TGTGCCAGCAGCCCCCGGGGAGTGAGTGAGCAGTTCTTC. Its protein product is CASSPRGVSEQFF.

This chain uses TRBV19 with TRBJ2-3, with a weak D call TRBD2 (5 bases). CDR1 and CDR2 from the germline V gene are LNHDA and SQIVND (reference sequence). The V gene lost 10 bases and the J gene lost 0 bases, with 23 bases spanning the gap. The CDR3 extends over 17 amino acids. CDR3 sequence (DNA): TGTGCCACCAAGCAGAGGGCGATTCAATCTAGCACAGATACGCAGTATTTT. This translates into CATKQRAIQSSTDTQYF.

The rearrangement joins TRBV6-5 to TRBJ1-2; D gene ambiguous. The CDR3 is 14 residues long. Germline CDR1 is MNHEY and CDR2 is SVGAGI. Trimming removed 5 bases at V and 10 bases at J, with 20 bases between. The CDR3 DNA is TGTGCCAGCAGTGTCTTCTTCGGCGGGAGTCCCTACACCTTC. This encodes CASSVFFGGSPYTF.

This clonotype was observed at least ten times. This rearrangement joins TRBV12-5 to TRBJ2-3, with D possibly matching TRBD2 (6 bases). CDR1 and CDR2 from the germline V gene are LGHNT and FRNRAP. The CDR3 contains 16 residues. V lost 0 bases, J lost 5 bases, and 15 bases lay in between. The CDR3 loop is CASGLVLGGSGDTQYF. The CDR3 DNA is TGTGCTAGTGGTTTGGTATTAGGAGGGAGTGGAGATACGCAGTATTTT.

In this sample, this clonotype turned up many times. Written as DNA, the CDR3 is TGCAGTGCTAGAGTTATAACACCGGCCTCCTATGGCTACACCTTC. The encoded protein is CSARVITPASYGYTF. V is TRBV20-1 and J is TRBJ1-2, with unresolved D. The germline V and J ends were trimmed by 1 base and 4 bases, with 16 bases remaining between them. The CDR3 covers 15 residues. The germline gives CDR1 DFQATT, CDR2 SNEGSKA (reference sequence).

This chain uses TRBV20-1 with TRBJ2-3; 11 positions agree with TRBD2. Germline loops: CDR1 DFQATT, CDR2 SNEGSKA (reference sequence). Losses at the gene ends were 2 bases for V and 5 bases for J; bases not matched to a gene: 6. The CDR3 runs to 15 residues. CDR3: CSARIAGGPEDTQYF. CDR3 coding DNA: TGCAGTGCTAGAATAGCGGGGGGGCCGGAAGATACGCAGTATTTT.

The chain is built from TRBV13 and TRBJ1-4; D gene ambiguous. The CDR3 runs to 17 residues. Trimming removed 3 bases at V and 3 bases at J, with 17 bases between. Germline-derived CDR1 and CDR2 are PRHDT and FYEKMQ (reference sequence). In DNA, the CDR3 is TGTGCCAGCAGCTTCCGACTAGCGGGAATTGCTAATGAAAAACTGTTTTTT. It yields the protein CASSFRLAGIANEKLFF.

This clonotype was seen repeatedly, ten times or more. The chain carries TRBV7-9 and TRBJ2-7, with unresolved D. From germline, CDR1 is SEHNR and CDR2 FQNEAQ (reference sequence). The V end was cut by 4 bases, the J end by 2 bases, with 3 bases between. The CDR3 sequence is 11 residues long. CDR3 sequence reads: CASSSAYEQYF. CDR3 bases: TGTGCCAGCAGCTCGGCCTACGAGCAGTACTTC.

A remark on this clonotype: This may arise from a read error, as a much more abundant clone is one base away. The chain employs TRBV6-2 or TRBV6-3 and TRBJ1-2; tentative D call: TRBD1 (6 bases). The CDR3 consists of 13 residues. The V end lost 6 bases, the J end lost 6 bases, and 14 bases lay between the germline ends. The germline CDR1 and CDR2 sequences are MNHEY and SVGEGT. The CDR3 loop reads CASSYRVSHGYTF. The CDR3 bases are TGTGCCAGCAGCTACAGGGTATCCCATGGCTACACCTTC.

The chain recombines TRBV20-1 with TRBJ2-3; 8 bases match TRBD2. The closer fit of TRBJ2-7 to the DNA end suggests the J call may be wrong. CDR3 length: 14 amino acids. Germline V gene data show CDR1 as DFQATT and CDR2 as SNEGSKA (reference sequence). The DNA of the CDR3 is TGCAGTGCTAGAGAGAGGGTAGCGGGACGGGAGCAGTACTTC. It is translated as CSARERVAGREQYF.

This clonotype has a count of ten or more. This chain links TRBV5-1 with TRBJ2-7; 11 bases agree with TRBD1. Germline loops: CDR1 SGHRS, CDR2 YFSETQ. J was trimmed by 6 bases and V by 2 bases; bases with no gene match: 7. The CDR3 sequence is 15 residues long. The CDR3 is CASSLSGTGGVEQYF. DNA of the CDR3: TGCGCCAGCAGCTTATCCGGGACAGGGGGGGTCGAGCAGTACTTC.

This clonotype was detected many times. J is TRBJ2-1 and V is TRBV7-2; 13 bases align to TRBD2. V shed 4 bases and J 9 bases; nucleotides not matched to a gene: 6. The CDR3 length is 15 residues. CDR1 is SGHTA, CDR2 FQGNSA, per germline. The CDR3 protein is CASSYRLAGGPEQFF. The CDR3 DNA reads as TGTGCCAGCAGCTACCGACTAGCGGGGGGACCTGAGCAGTTCTTC.

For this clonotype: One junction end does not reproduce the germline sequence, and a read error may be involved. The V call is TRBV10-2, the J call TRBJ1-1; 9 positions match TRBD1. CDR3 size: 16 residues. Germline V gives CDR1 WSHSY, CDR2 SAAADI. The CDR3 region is CGSIERDRGVNTEAFF. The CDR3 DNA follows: TGCGGCAGCATCGAGAGAGACAGGGGGGTGAACACTGAAGCTTTCTTT.

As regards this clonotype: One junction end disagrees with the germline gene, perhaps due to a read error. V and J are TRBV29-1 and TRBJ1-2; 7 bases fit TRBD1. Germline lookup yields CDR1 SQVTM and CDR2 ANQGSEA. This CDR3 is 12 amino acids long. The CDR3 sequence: CSVTGAGYGFPF. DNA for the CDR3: TGCAGCGTTACAGGGGCAGGGTATGGCTTCCCCTTC.